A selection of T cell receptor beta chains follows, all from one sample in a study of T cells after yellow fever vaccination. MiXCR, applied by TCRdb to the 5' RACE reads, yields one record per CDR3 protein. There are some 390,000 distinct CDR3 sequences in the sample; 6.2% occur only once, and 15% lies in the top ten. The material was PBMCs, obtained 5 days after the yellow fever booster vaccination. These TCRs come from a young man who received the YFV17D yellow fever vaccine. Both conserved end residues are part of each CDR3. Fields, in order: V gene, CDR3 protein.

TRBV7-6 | CASRDVDEQFF
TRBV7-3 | CASSFDSTSKRTQYF
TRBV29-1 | CSVERGTPGTDTQYF
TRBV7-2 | CASSLTANYEQYF
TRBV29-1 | CSVVGTSGRAGELFF
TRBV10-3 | CAITSGRDTDTQYF
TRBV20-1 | CSARRGAGQETQYF
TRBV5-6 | CASSLILLADYEQYF
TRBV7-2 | CASSLTPGLAGSTDTQYF
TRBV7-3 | CASSYDPTSVNTGELFF
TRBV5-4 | CASSLVGGTTPRKQYF
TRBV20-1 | CCARSSIGGNTGELFF
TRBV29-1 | CSVLLSGSGGYNEQFF
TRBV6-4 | CASSVGPGETQYF
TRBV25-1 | CASKAGVGEQYF
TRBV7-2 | CASSLPYKREGIEDSTDTQYF
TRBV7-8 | CASSPSWGNEQYF
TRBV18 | CASSPPPPRTGDMTEAFF
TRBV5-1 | CASSGTGSSSRSGAEAFF
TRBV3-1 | CASNMRGVLDTDTQYF
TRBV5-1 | CASSPAGYNSPLHF
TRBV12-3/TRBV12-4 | CASSYGTVYEQYF
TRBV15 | CAAGRGGTDTQYF
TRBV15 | CATSNYRLAGAIQYF
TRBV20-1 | CSAQEGGEQFF
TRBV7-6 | CASSAQARINNEQFF
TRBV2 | CASSVASGPYEQYF
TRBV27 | CASSHGGNYGYTF
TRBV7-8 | CASSPPTQTMYF
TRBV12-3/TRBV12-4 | CASSFQGSGRGRRGTDTQYF
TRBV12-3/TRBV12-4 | CASSGSRVYNEQFF
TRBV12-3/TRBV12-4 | CASSHGTYPSSYEQYF
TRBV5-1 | CASAYGEASYEQYF
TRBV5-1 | CASSRDSTVYEQYF
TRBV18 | CASSAGTGGRETQYF
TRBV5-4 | CASSLGREPYNEQFF
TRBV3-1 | CASNQGLGASNEQFF
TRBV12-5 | CASGSPTFNEQFF